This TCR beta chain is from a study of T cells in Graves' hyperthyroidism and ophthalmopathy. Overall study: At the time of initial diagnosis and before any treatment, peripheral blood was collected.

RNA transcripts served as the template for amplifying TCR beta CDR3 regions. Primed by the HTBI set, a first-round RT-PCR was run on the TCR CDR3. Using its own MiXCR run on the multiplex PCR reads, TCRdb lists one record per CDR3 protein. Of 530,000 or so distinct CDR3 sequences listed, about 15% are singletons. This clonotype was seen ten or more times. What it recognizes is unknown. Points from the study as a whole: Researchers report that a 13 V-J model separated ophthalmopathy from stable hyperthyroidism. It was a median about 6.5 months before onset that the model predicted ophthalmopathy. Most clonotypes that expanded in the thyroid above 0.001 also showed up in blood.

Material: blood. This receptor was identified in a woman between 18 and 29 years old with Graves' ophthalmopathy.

CDR3 sequence: CAWSVASGNTIYF. The CDR3, as DNA: TGTGCCTGGAGTGTGGCGAGTGGAAACACCATATATTTT. V and J are TRBV30 and TRBJ1-3; D ambiguous. The CDR3 has 13 residues. Germline lookup yields CDR1 GTSNPN and CDR2 SVGIG (reference sequence). V lost 0 bases, J lost 3 bases, and 6 bases lay in between.